These T cell receptor beta chains were read from a single sample in a study of T cell responses to AZD1222 COVID-19 vaccine. Assay: immunoSEQ multiplex PCR; the TCRdb copy retains only in-frame clones and omits some. The data contain tens of thousands of clones, roughly 90% of them seen just once; the ten biggest clones take up 2.5% to 3.5%. Source: peripheral blood, taken on day 0 of AZD1222 vaccination. The source is an adult in good health. The CDR3 runs from the conserved cysteine through the conserved F or W. D genes are given only for firm matches. Rows give clone size only sometimes, using once, few, many, or a class for an expanded clone.

>.|TRBV19|TRBJ2-7|.
TGTGCCAGTAGCCCTCGGGGCCGAACAGGGCCCTCCTACGAGCAGTACTTC
CASSPRGRTGPSYEQYF
>.|TRBV14|TRBJ2-1|TRBD2
TGTGCCAGCAGCCACGGACTAGCGGGAGGGCCTACCTACAATGAGCAGTTCTTC
CASSHGLAGGPTYNEQFF
>.|TRBV6-5|TRBJ1-1|TRBD1
TGTGCCAGCCGGAGGACAGGGTTTTCTGAAGCTTTCTTT
CASRRTGFSEAFF
>.|TRBV13|TRBJ1-3|.
TGTGCCAGCAGCTTGGAACAGTCCCTGGTCAGGGGAAACACCATATATTTT
CASSLEQSLVRGNTIYF
>.|TRBV5-6|TRBJ2-1|TRBD2
TGTGCCAGCAGCTTGGCTAGCGGGGGTTTATACAATGAGCAGTTCTTC
CASSLASGGLYNEQFF
>.|TRBV7-8|TRBJ2-1|TRBD2
TGTGCCAGCAGCTTAGTTCCAGCGGGAGGGGGGGATGAGCAGTTCTTC
CASSLVPAGGGDEQFF
>.|TRBV6-6|TRBJ2-2|.
TGTGCCAGCAGGGGGGGCAGGGAGGTTGTCGGGGAGCTGTTTTTT
CASRGGREVVGELFF
>.|TRBV25-1|TRBJ1-2|.
TGTGCCAGCAGTGCCCAGGGGACGGACTTCTATGGCTACACCTTC
CASSAQGTDFYGYTF
>.|TRBV10-2|TRBJ1-2|.
TGCGCCAGCAGTGAGGTCCGGGTACGTGGCTACACCTTC
CASSEVRVRGYTF
>.|TRBV5-1|TRBJ1-1|.
TGCGCCAGCAGCTTGGGACAGCAAGCTTTCTTT
CASSLGQQAFF
>.|TRBV3-1/TRBV3-2|TRBJ1-5|.
TGTGCCAGCAGCCAACAGGGCAATCAGCCCCAGCATTTT
CASSQQGNQPQHF
>.|TRBV5-1|TRBJ1-1|.
TGCGCCAGCAGCTTCCTCGGGCGCCGGACAGACATGAACACTGAAGCTTTCTTT
CASSFLGRRTDMNTEAFF
>.|TRBV19|TRBJ2-7|.
TGTGCCAGTAGTTTCAGGACCGGTGGCTACGAGCAGTACTTC
CASSFRTGGYEQYF
>.|TRBV15|TRBJ2-3|TRBD1
TGTGCCACCAGCAGTCGGACAGGGAGCACAGATACGCAGTATTTT
CATSSRTGSTDTQYF
>.|TRBV5-1|TRBJ2-7|TRBD1
TGCGCCAGCAGCTCCCTGACAGGGAACGCCTACGAGCAGTACTTC
CASSSLTGNAYEQYF
>.|TRBV19|TRBJ1-1|.
TGTGCCAGTAGTATCGGTCAGAGGGGGGGTGAAGCTTTCTTT
CASSIGQRGGEAFF
>.|TRBV5-6|TRBJ2-3|.
TGTGCCAGCAGCTCCAGTGCAGATACGCAGTATTTT
CASSSSADTQYF
>few|TRBV5-1|TRBJ1-3|TRBD1
TGCGCCAGCAGCCCCGTCGGGACAGGGCGCTTCTCTGGAAACACCATATATTTT
CASSPVGTGRFSGNTIYF
>once|TRBV6-2/TRBV6-3|TRBJ1-1|TRBD1
TGTGCCAGCACCCCCCCCGGACAGGGGCCGAACACTGAAGCTTTCTTT
CASTPPGQGPNTEAFF
>.|TRBV7-9|TRBJ1-2|.
TGTGCCAGCAGCTTAGGAGGCCCTAGGGAGAGGCAAGGAGGCTACACCTTC
CASSLGGPRERQGGYTF
>.|TRBV5-8|TRBJ2-1|.
TGTGCCAGCAGCTTGGGGGGCAGGGACAATGAGCAGTTCTTC
CASSLGGRDNEQFF
>once|TRBV29-1|TRBJ2-1|TRBD2
TGCAGCGTTCCCCGGAGCGGGGTTTACAATGAGCAGTTCTTC
CSVPRSGVYNEQFF
>.|TRBV12-3/TRBV12-4|TRBJ1-1|.
TGTGCCAGCAGTTTCATTCGGAACACTGAAGCTTTCTTT
CASSFIRNTEAFF
>.|TRBV7-3|TRBJ2-1|.
TGTGCCAGCAGCTTAACAGGTAACAATGAGCAGTTCTTC
CASSLTGNNEQFF